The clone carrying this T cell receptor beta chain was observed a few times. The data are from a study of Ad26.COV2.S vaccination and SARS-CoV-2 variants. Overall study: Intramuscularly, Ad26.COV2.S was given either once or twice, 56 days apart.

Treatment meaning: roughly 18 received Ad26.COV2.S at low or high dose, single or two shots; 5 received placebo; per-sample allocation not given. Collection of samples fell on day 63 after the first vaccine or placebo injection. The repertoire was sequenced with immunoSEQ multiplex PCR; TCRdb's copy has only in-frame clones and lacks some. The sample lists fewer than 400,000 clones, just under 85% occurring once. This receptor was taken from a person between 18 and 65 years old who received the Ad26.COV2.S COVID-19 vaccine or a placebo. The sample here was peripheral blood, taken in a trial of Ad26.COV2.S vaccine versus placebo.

CDR3 in amino acids: CASRPPGGQYGYTF. DNA for the CDR3: TGTGCCAGCAGGCCCCCCGGGGGGCAATATGGCTACACCTTC. This rearrangement joins TRBV6-5 to TRBJ1-2; D possibly corresponds to TRBD1 (6 bases). V was clipped by 6 bases and J by 5 bases, with 16 bases between them. CDR1 and CDR2 (germline): MNHEY, SVGAGI. The CDR3 length is 14 residues.